This is a list of T cell receptor beta chains from one sample in a study of T-cell reconstitution after alpha-beta-depleted transplantation in children. In TCRdb, the PCR reads were re-called with MiXCR into one record per CDR3 protein. The sample has about 540,000 distinct CDR3 sequences, 20% to 30% seen once. The sample here was PBMCs, taken before TCRalphabeta/CD19-depleted stem cell transplant. Receptors were obtained from a boy under two years old with Wiskott-Aldrich syndrome, due to receive a stem cell transplant. Each CDR3 is given with its conserved first and last residue. D genes are given only for firm matches. Rows may omit the clone size; those that give it use once, few, many or a size class.

cdr3_aa cdr3_nt j_call v_call clone_size cdr3_length d_call
CASFDREGGYTF TGTGCCAGCTTCGACAGGGAGGGTGGCTACACCTTC TRBJ1-2 TRBV28 - 12 TRBD1
CAINGGSLAGVYNEQFF TGTGCCATCAATGGTGGGTCACTAGCGGGAGTCTACAATGAGCAGTTCTTC TRBJ2-1 TRBV10-3 few 17 TRBD2
CASSLVGRGQSYGYTF TGTGCCAGCAGCTTAGTTGGGCGGGGGCAGAGCTATGGCTACACCTTC TRBJ1-2 TRBV7-2 - 16 -
CASSLLGESNEQFF TGTGCCAGCAGCCTGCTCGGCGAGTCCAATGAGCAGTTCTTC TRBJ2-1 TRBV7-9 - 14 -
CASSKGQPSSYNEQFF TGTGCCAGCAGTAAGGGACAGCCGAGCTCCTACAATGAGCAGTTCTTC TRBJ2-1 TRBV12-3/TRBV12-4 - 16 TRBD1
CSVPKNTEAFF TGCAGCGTTCCCAAGAACACTGAAGCTTTCTTT TRBJ1-1 TRBV29-1 - 11 -
CSASYDFTTTEAFF TGCAGTGCTAGTTATGACTTCACCACAACTGAAGCTTTCTTT TRBJ1-1 TRBV20-1 few 14 -
CASSYSGSGNTIYF TGTGCCAGCAGTTACTCCGGGTCTGGAAACACCATATATTTT TRBJ1-3 TRBV6-5 - 14 -
CAIKGTGDNSPLHF TGTGCCATCAAAGGGACAGGGGATAATTCACCCCTCCACTTT TRBJ1-6 TRBV10-3 - 14 TRBD1
CASSFGDRDTTEAFF TGTGCCAGCAGCTTCGGGGACCGTGATACTACTGAAGCTTTCTTT TRBJ1-1 TRBV11-2 - 15 -
CASSQGTVSNQPQHF TGCGCCAGCAGCCAAGGGACGGTTAGCAATCAGCCCCAGCATTTT TRBJ1-5 TRBV4-3 - 15 -
CATSDYRGRAFF TGTGCCACCAGTGATTACAGGGGGCGAGCTTTCTTT TRBJ1-1 TRBV24-1 - 12 TRBD1
CSASRTVNGPQHF TGCAGTGCTAGCCGGACAGTAAATGGGCCCCAGCATTTT TRBJ1-5 TRBV20-1 - 13 -
CATTFTGKGPGANGLTF TGTGCCACAACCTTCACAGGGAAGGGCCCCGGGGCCAACGGCCTGACTTTC TRBJ2-6 TRBV28 - 17 -
CASSFVRALTSGGEQFF TGTGCCAGCAGCTTTGTGCGGGCACTTACAAGCGGGGGTGAGCAGTTCTTC TRBJ2-1 TRBV7-8 - 17 TRBD2
CASSLRTIYEQYF TGTGCCAGCAGCCTTCGGACGATATACGAGCAGTACTTC TRBJ2-7 TRBV7-2 once 13 -
CASSSQGYTEAFF TGTGCCAGCAGCTCCCAGGGGTACACTGAAGCTTTCTTT TRBJ1-1 TRBV11-3 - 13 -
CASIERRRGSLTDTQYF TGTGCCAGCATCGAGCGACGCAGGGGAAGTTTGACAGATACGCAGTATTTT TRBJ2-3 TRBV12-3/TRBV12-4 few 17 -
CSARDHGSGNTIYF TGCAGTGCTAGAGATCACGGGTCTGGAAACACCATATATTTT TRBJ1-3 TRBV20-1 - 14 -
CASSFSGSFAYEQYF TGCGCCAGCAGCTTTAGCGGGAGTTTCGCTTACGAGCAGTACTTC TRBJ2-7 TRBV5-1 once 15 TRBD2
CAISAGEETQYF TGTGCCATCAGCGCGGGAGAAGAGACCCAGTACTTC TRBJ2-5 TRBV10-3 few 12 TRBD2
CASSWTRKGRGRNEQFF TGTGCCAGCAGCTGGACGAGGAAGGGCCGGGGGCGCAATGAGCAGTTCTTC TRBJ2-1 TRBV7-8 - 17 -
CASSLVGAPNSPLHF TGTGCCAGCAGCTTAGTGGGGGCTCCAAATTCACCCCTCCACTTT TRBJ1-6 TRBV7-9 - 15 -
CASSPETSRYNEQFF TGTGCCAGCAGCCCCGAGACTAGCAGATACAATGAGCAGTTCTTC TRBJ2-1 TRBV7-2 few 15 TRBD2
CASSPAGQGHYNEQFF TGCGCCAGCAGCCCGGCGGGACAGGGTCACTACAATGAGCAGTTCTTC TRBJ2-1 TRBV5-1 few 16 TRBD1
CASELRAEETQYF TGTGCCAGCGAGCTCAGGGCCGAGGAGACCCAGTACTTC TRBJ2-5 TRBV28 - 13 -
CATSRRGGASGANVLTF TGTGCCACCAGCAGAAGGGGGGGGGCGTCTGGGGCCAACGTCCTGACTTTC TRBJ2-6 TRBV15 few 17 -
CASSPIPSGSSYEQYF TGCGCCAGCAGCCCCATCCCTAGCGGTAGCTCCTACGAGCAGTACTTC TRBJ2-7 TRBV5-1 few 16 TRBD2
CASSFYTGGRETQYF TGCGCCAGCAGCTTCTACACTGGGGGCAGAGAGACCCAGTACTTC TRBJ2-5 TRBV5-1 - 15 -
CASSPGLADLEPQYF TGTGCCAGCAGCCCGGGACTAGCGGACTTAGAGCCCCAGTACTTC TRBJ2-5 TRBV12-3/TRBV12-4 - 15 TRBD2
CASSSIGAGGSYNEQFF TGTGCCAGCAGTTCCATCGGGGCGGGAGGATCCTACAATGAGCAGTTCTTC TRBJ2-1 TRBV2 few 17 TRBD2
CSGDRFGETQYF TGCAGCGGCGACAGGTTCGGCGAGACCCAGTACTTC TRBJ2-5 TRBV29-1 - 12 -
CASREQGPYEQYF TGTGCCAGCAGGGAACAGGGACCCTACGAGCAGTACTTC TRBJ2-7 TRBV6-6 few 13 -
CAWSRRGSPLHF TGTGCCTGGAGCAGGAGGGGTTCACCCCTCCACTTT TRBJ1-6 TRBV30 - 12 -
CASSRFRDRGPFSPYEQYF TGTGCCAGCAGTAGATTCCGGGACAGGGGGCCATTTTCCCCCTACGAGCAGTACTTC TRBJ2-7 TRBV27 - 19 TRBD1
CASSLRTSGGGTQYF TGTGCCAGCAGTTTAAGGACTAGCGGGGGGGGTACGCAGTATTTT TRBJ2-3 TRBV27 - 15 TRBD2
CSASLGQLMNTEAFF TGCAGTGCTTCTCTGGGACAGTTAATGAACACTGAAGCTTTCTTT TRBJ1-1 TRBV20-1 - 15 TRBD1
CASSPKGQVNTEAFF TGCGCCAGCAGCCCCAAAGGACAGGTGAACACTGAAGCTTTCTTT TRBJ1-1 TRBV5-1 - 15 TRBD1
CASSFGQRIAKNSQYF TGTGCCAGCAGTTTCGGGCAGCGAATAGCCAAAAACAGTCAGTACTTC TRBJ2-4 TRBV5-6 once 16 -
CASSTQTGTRYRSYEQYF TGTGCCAGCAGTACCCAAACCGGGACTAGATACCGCTCCTACGAGCAGTACTTC TRBJ2-7 TRBV28 - 18 TRBD2
CASSYTGEQFF TGTGCCAGCAGTTATACAGGGGAGCAGTTCTTC TRBJ2-1 TRBV12-3/TRBV12-4 - 11 -
CASSLLAGIETQYF TGCGCCAGCAGCTTGTTAGCGGGAATTGAGACCCAGTACTTC TRBJ2-5 TRBV5-1 - 14 TRBD2
CASSLFSLLAGARDEQFF TGTGCCAGCAGTTTATTCTCTTTACTAGCGGGAGCTCGCGATGAGCAGTTCTTC TRBJ2-1 TRBV27 few 18 TRBD2
CASSFRGSTGELFF TGTGCCAGCAGTTTCCGGGGGTCCACCGGGGAGCTGTTTTTT TRBJ2-2 TRBV12-3/TRBV12-4 - 14 -
CSARISTSSYNEQFF TGCAGTGCTAGGATCTCGACCAGCTCCTACAATGAGCAGTTCTTC TRBJ2-1 TRBV20-1 - 15 -
CASTTRTGDPKTQYF TGTGCCAGCACCACGAGGACAGGGGATCCAAAGACCCAGTACTTC TRBJ2-5 TRBV7-7 - 15 TRBD1
CASSLSTTSGRTYNEQFF TGTGCCAGCAGTTTATCGACGACTAGCGGGAGGACCTACAATGAGCAGTTCTTC TRBJ2-1 TRBV27 - 18 TRBD2
CATSPGKAAVAFF TGTGCCACCAGTCCGGGCAAGGCGGCGGTAGCTTTCTTT TRBJ1-1 TRBV15 - 13 -
CASSETYPEKLFF TGCGCCAGCAGCGAGACTTACCCGGAAAAACTGTTTTTT TRBJ1-4 TRBV5-1 - 13 -
CASSLAGTSGRANTADTQYF TGCGCCAGCAGCTTGGCCGGAACTAGCGGGAGGGCTAACACTGCAGATACGCAGTATTTT TRBJ2-3 TRBV5-1 few 20 TRBD2
CASLGLADHNEQFF TGTGCCAGCTTGGGACTAGCAGACCACAATGAGCAGTTCTTC TRBJ2-1 TRBV10-3 few 14 TRBD2
CASSLEVRRTTGAKNIQYF TGTGCCAGCAGCTTAGAGGTACGTCGGACCACCGGGGCCAAAAACATTCAGTACTTC TRBJ2-4 TRBV11-2 once 19 -
CASSVRDSGLLSYEQYF TGTGCCAGCAGCGTCCGGGACTCCGGACTCTTATCCTACGAGCAGTACTTC TRBJ2-7 TRBV11-2 once 17 -
CASSPDRGDTGELFF TGCGCCAGCAGTCCGGACAGGGGAGATACCGGGGAGCTGTTTTTT TRBJ2-2 TRBV5-1 - 15 TRBD1
CAWSQGYNNQPQHF TGTGCCTGGAGCCAGGGTTATAACAATCAGCCCCAGCATTTT TRBJ1-5 TRBV30 - 14 -
CASSPPGQGYSPLHF TGTGCCAGCAGCCCCCCGGGACAGGGGTATTCACCCCTCCACTTT TRBJ1-6 TRBV7-9 - 15 TRBD1
CATSDLGGELETQYF TGTGCCACCAGTGATTTAGGAGGGGAGCTCGAGACCCAGTACTTC TRBJ2-5 TRBV24-1 - 15 -
CASSQDPASGRHNEQFF TGTGCCAGCAGCCAAGATCCAGCTAGCGGGAGGCACAATGAGCAGTTCTTC TRBJ2-1 TRBV3-1 - 17 TRBD2
CSVGMFAYEQYF TGCAGCGTTGGGATGTTCGCCTACGAGCAGTACTTC TRBJ2-7 TRBV29-1 - 12 -
CASSKPRETQYF TGTGCCAGCAGTAAACCCCGCGAGACCCAGTACTTC TRBJ2-5 TRBV12-3/TRBV12-4 few 12 -